This T cell receptor (beta chain) was identified in a study of T cells after yellow fever vaccination. TCRdb passed the 5' RACE reads through MiXCR, listing each CDR3 protein once. This table holds 230,000 or so distinct CDR3 sequences, 3.6% found once. This clonotype was observed many times. The ends lost 4 bases at V and 6 bases at J; junction bases unmatched: 9. The CDR3 contains 15 residues. Germline CDR1 reads SGHNT; CDR2 reads YYREEE (reference sequence). The sequence was collected from a man in his late teens or twenties who received the YFV17D yellow fever vaccine. This chain uses TRBV5-4 with TRBJ1-4; 7 positions match TRBD1. The sample was PBMCs, taken 15 days after the yellow fever booster vaccination. The DNA of the CDR3 is TGTGCCAGCAGCCGGGGTGGACAGGTTGATGAAAAACTGTTTTTT. Translation: CASSRGGQVDEKLFF.